This is a list of T cell receptor beta chains from one sample in a study of T cell repertoires and leukemia-associated antigens. These receptors' targets are unknown. TCRdb re-called the 5' RACE reads through MiXCR, storing one row per CDR3 protein. The sample lists over 8,500 distinct CDR3 sequences; roughly 43% were seen once. Material for sequencing was CD3+ T cells sorted from blood and cultured. Every receptor here comes from a female donor in good health. Both conserved end residues are part of each CDR3. Each record gives: V gene, CDR3 protein.

TRBV4-1,CASSQAQRQETQYF
TRBV20-1,CSARERLRVTQYF
TRBV9,CASSVSPTSGSGWDEQFF
TRBV20-1,CSARLAGRSYNEQFF
TRBV7-4,CASTPRGGGPNYGYTF
TRBV5-1,CASRLIPGQGKRSLGTDTQYF
TRBV29-1,CSAGLTSETQYF
TRBV24-1,CATQGSHGNQPQHF
TRBV12-3/TRBV12-4,CASSVQGSEQYF
TRBV5-1,CASSLSPGATGELFF
TRBV7-8,CASSQAGETQYF
TRBV18,CASFGGLYGYTF
TRBV20-1,CSADPRGSPFPLCSYNEQFF
TRBV5-1,CASSLDSTSTDTQYF
TRBV20-1,CSARVSGGSYEQYF
TRBV2,CASERTGYHEQYF
TRBV20-1,CSARDRGRYNEKLFF
TRBV20-1,CSAETAGAGEQYF
TRBV7-6,CASSPTLGLARPRDYEQYF
TRBV5-1,CASRNPGQPNTEAFF
TRBV7-9,CASSLDRQGHEQYF
TRBV28,CASSPPQGPEQYF
TRBV5-1,CASRDSNEQFF
TRBV6-1,CASSQDSSYGYTF
TRBV12-3/TRBV12-4,CDQETQYF
TRBV7-9,CASSLRSSTDTQYF
TRBV5-1,CASALDRLDTDTQYF
TRBV10-3,CAISEGQGADTQYF
TRBV23-1,CASTWLSTLFSYEQYF
TRBV7-9,CASGGSGRASYEQYF
TRBV5-1,CASSPEVANEQFF
TRBV12-3/TRBV12-4,CASSTEYLAGGLHEQFF
TRBV20-1,CSARGSGQFEAQYF
TRBV6-5,CASSYLSRDTNEQFF
TRBV7-6,CASSLAGGEQFF
TRBV29-1,CSAAERTNTGELFF
TRBV5-1,CASSSVAGWGSTEQYF
TRBV14,CASSQNGYTNTQYF
TRBV7-9,CASSLTGEYPLEQYF
TRBV20-1,CSARGLAGIAKNIQYF
TRBV6-1,CASSELRLDGEQYF
TRBV9,CASSVGPLEAFGYNEQFF
TRBV13,CASSLIVSQKHPDTQYF
TRBV3-1,CASSQRSNTEAFF
TRBV7-2,CASSFDRGTANEQYF
TRBV20-1,CSARETGTVNQPQHF
TRBV20-1,CSARLLENTEAFF
TRBV27,CASSLDGRAGETQYF
TRBV5-1,CASSQRDGYTF
TRBV30,CAWSVRTGRTRTDTQYF
TRBV6-1,CASSEVSGAQPQHF
TRBV4-1,CASSHADRGDTEAFF
TRBV25-1,CASSGGGYQPRHF
TRBV29-1,CSVRTEETQYF
TRBV12-3/TRBV12-4,CASSTRPRGNTEAFF